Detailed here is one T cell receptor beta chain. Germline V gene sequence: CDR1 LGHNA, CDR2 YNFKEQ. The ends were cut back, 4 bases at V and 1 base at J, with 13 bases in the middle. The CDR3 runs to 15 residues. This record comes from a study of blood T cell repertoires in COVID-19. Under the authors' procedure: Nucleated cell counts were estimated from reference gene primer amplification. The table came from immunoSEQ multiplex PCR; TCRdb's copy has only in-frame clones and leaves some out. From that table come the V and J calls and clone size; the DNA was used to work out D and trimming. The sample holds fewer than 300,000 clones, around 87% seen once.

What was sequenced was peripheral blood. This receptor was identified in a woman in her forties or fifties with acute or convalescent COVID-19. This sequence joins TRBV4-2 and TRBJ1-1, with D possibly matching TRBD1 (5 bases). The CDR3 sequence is CASSLREGPNTEAFF. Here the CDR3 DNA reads TGTGCCAGCAGCCTTCGGGAGGGACCGAACACTGAAGCTTTCTTT.